The source of this T cell receptor beta chain is a study of cytomegalovirus exposure and HLA in healthy donors. Overall study context: Earlier findings included 90 million to 120 million unique TCR beta sequences obtained from about 180 million T cells. A data release that came early held tens of millions of unique TCRs from HLA-typed donors. General study results and limits: After further analysis at a later stage, 15,000 to 20,000 TCR beta sequences were associated with HLA alleles at 0.05 false discovery rate. Earlier analysis yielded a pattern in which most TCR beta V segments were productive about 90% or about 30% of the time.

The CDR3 has 15 amino acids. Germline CDR1 and CDR2: MGHRA and YSYEKL. The V end was cut by 3 bases, the J end by 8 bases, with 19 bases between. In the PCR, 60 Vbeta and 13 Jbeta primers were used. The table came from immunoSEQ multiplex PCR; TCRdb's copy has only in-frame clones and leaves some out. The table records 200,000 to 250,000 clones, approximately 84% of them present only once. In this sample, this clone turned up a few times. Its target is unknown. Material: PBMCs. The clonotype originates from a woman in her forties in good health and CMV-seronegative. V and J are TRBV4-1 and TRBJ1-2; D gene unclear. DNA for the CDR3: TGCGCCAGCAGCCACTCAAAGGGAGACACCGGGGGCTACACCTTC. It specifies CASSHSKGDTGGYTF.